Listed below are T cell receptor beta chains from one sample, sequenced in a study of molecular identifiers for immune sequencing clone quantification. TCRdb re-called the PCR reads through MiXCR, storing one row per CDR3 protein. The top ten hold about 1% of the sample, which has fewer than 100,000 distinct CDR3 sequences, around a fifth seen once. Sequencing input: naive CD8+ T cells from blood, with Jurkat cell RNA spiked in. The receptors were gathered from a human donor in good health. Some libraries in this study had Jurkat cell RNA spiked in. CDR3s include the opening cysteine and the closing phenylalanine or tryptophan. The order of the fields is clone size, CDR3 length, V gene, D gene, J gene, CDR3 DNA, CDR3 protein. The D gene is left open where the match is weak. Some rows have no size entry. The others give once, few or many, or a class for an expanded clone.

clone_size: .
cdr3_length: 15
v_call: TRBV7-6
d_call: .
j_call: TRBJ2-1
cdr3_nt: TGTGCCAGCAGCTTAACGGAATCCCTAAACAATGAGCAGTTCTTC
cdr3_aa: CASSLTESLNNEQFF

clone_size: many
cdr3_length: 11
v_call: TRBV28
d_call: .
j_call: TRBJ1-1
cdr3_nt: TGTGCCAGCAGGGGGGGTTCTGAAGCTTTCTTT
cdr3_aa: CASRGGSEAFF

clone_size: many
cdr3_length: 12
v_call: TRBV25-1
d_call: .
j_call: TRBJ2-1
cdr3_nt: TGTGCCAGCAGTGACCCTCTAGGTTTTTGGTTCTTC
cdr3_aa: CASSDPLGFWFF

clone_size: .
cdr3_length: 15
v_call: TRBV7-9
d_call: TRBD2
j_call: TRBJ2-7
cdr3_nt: TGTGCCAGCAGCTTAGGTGCGACTAGCTACTACGAGCAGTACTTC
cdr3_aa: CASSLGATSYYEQYF

clone_size: .
cdr3_length: 16
v_call: TRBV4-1
d_call: .
j_call: TRBJ2-3
cdr3_nt: TGCGCCAGCAGCCAAGATCCTAGCCCTATCACAGATACGCAGTGTTTT
cdr3_aa: CASSQDPSPITDTQCF

clone_size: .
cdr3_length: 16
v_call: TRBV12-3/TRBV12-4
d_call: .
j_call: TRBJ2-1
cdr3_nt: TGTGCCAGCAGTTCCCTGAGAGGGGCAATTATGAATGAGCAGTTCTTC
cdr3_aa: CASSSLRGAIMNEQFF

clone_size: many
cdr3_length: 14
v_call: TRBV7-8
d_call: .
j_call: TRBJ2-3
cdr3_nt: TGTGCCAGCAGCTTAGCGCCAGGGTCAGATACGCAGTATTTT
cdr3_aa: CASSLAPGSDTQYF

clone_size: .
cdr3_length: 11
v_call: TRBV10-2
d_call: .
j_call: TRBJ2-1
cdr3_nt: TGCGCCAGTAACAGTGGCAATGAGCAGTTCTTC
cdr3_aa: CASNSGNEQFF

clone_size: many
cdr3_length: 14
v_call: TRBV11-2
d_call: .
j_call: TRBJ2-7
cdr3_nt: TGTGCCAGCAGCTTAGGGGGTCTGGTTTACGAGCAGTACTTC
cdr3_aa: CASSLGGLVYEQYF

clone_size: once
cdr3_length: 12
v_call: TRBV27
d_call: TRBD1
j_call: TRBJ1-1
cdr3_nt: TGTGCCAGCAGTCTCGTACAGGGGGAAGCTTTCTTT
cdr3_aa: CASSLVQGEAFF

clone_size: few
cdr3_length: 14
v_call: TRBV7-9
d_call: .
j_call: TRBJ2-7
cdr3_nt: TGTGCCAGCAGCTTTCCGGGGGAAACCTACGAGCAGTACTTC
cdr3_aa: CASSFPGETYEQYF

clone_size: many
cdr3_length: 16
v_call: TRBV14
d_call: .
j_call: TRBJ2-7
cdr3_nt: TGTGCCAGCAGCCAAGACAAGGGATCCCAGGCGAGGGAGCAGTACTTC
cdr3_aa: CASSQDKGSQAREQYF

clone_size: .
cdr3_length: 17
v_call: TRBV7-9
d_call: .
j_call: TRBJ2-2
cdr3_nt: TGTGCCAGCAGCGATAGGTTAGGGACACCCTACACCGGGGAGCTGTTTTTT
cdr3_aa: CASSDRLGTPYTGELFF

clone_size: .
cdr3_length: 15
v_call: TRBV28
d_call: .
j_call: TRBJ2-1
cdr3_nt: TGTGCCAGCAGTTTCAGCTACCGTTCCTACAATGAGCAGTTCTTC
cdr3_aa: CASSFSYRSYNEQFF

clone_size: few
cdr3_length: 17
v_call: TRBV2
d_call: TRBD1
j_call: TRBJ2-1
cdr3_nt: TGTGCCAGCAGCAATATAAACCGGGACAGGGTAGGCAATGAGCAGTTCTTC
cdr3_aa: CASSNINRDRVGNEQFF

clone_size: many
cdr3_length: 12
v_call: TRBV7-9
d_call: .
j_call: TRBJ1-5
cdr3_nt: TGTGCCAGCAGTCCATACAATCAGCCCCAGCATTTT
cdr3_aa: CASSPYNQPQHF

clone_size: many
cdr3_length: 14
v_call: TRBV6-1
d_call: TRBD1
j_call: TRBJ2-7
cdr3_nt: TGTGCCAGCAGCGGAGGACAGGGAGGCTACGAGCAGTACTTC
cdr3_aa: CASSGGQGGYEQYF

clone_size: .
cdr3_length: 12
v_call: TRBV19
d_call: .
j_call: TRBJ2-5
cdr3_nt: TGTGCCAGTAGTCCAGATATGGAGACCCAGTACTTC
cdr3_aa: CASSPDMETQYF

clone_size: many
cdr3_length: 15
v_call: TRBV5-5
d_call: TRBD2
j_call: TRBJ2-5
cdr3_nt: TGTGCCAGCAGCTTAGGCGGGAGGGCCCGAGAGACCCAGTACTTC
cdr3_aa: CASSLGGRARETQYF

clone_size: .
cdr3_length: 14
v_call: TRBV27
d_call: TRBD1
j_call: TRBJ2-7
cdr3_nt: TGTGCCAGCAGTTGGGGACAGGGGGTCGACGAGCAGTACTTC
cdr3_aa: CASSWGQGVDEQYF

clone_size: many
cdr3_length: 16
v_call: TRBV19
d_call: .
j_call: TRBJ2-5
cdr3_nt: TGTGCCAGTAGTCCACGACAGGTCGGAATCCAAGAGACCCAGTACTTC
cdr3_aa: CASSPRQVGIQETQYF

clone_size: many
cdr3_length: 16
v_call: TRBV7-8
d_call: .
j_call: TRBJ2-1
cdr3_nt: TGTGCCAGCAGCTTAGGTGGGGACACCGCCTACAATGAGCAGTTCTTC
cdr3_aa: CASSLGGDTAYNEQFF

clone_size: many
cdr3_length: 13
v_call: TRBV6-5
d_call: .
j_call: TRBJ2-5
cdr3_nt: TGTGCCAGCAGCCCCGGGAGCTTCTTAGCCCAGTACTTC
cdr3_aa: CASSPGSFLAQYF

clone_size: few
cdr3_length: 20
v_call: TRBV7-9
d_call: TRBD2
j_call: TRBJ2-1
cdr3_nt: TGTGCCAGCAGCTTAGTGTGGGGGACTAGCGGGGATAGCTCCTACAATGAGCAGTTCTTC
cdr3_aa: CASSLVWGTSGDSSYNEQFF

clone_size: many
cdr3_length: 12
v_call: TRBV4-2
d_call: .
j_call: TRBJ2-3
cdr3_nt: TGTGCCAGCAGCCCCCCATTAGGCCCGGGGTATTTT
cdr3_aa: CASSPPLGPGYF

clone_size: .
cdr3_length: 16
v_call: TRBV3-1
d_call: .
j_call: TRBJ2-7
cdr3_nt: TGTGCCTGCAGCCAAGACGAAGGACGCCGAATATACGAGCAGTACTTC
cdr3_aa: CACSQDEGRRIYEQYF

clone_size: few
cdr3_length: 14
v_call: TRBV6-2/TRBV6-3
d_call: .
j_call: TRBJ1-5
cdr3_nt: TGTGCCAGCACCTTCGGGAGGGGCGATCAGCCCCAGCATTTT
cdr3_aa: CASTFGRGDQPQHF

clone_size: many
cdr3_length: 14
v_call: TRBV18
d_call: .
j_call: TRBJ2-7
cdr3_nt: TGTGCCAGCTCACCACCCGGGTCAGCCTACGAGCAGTACTTC
cdr3_aa: CASSPPGSAYEQYF

clone_size: many
cdr3_length: 15
v_call: TRBV7-6
d_call: TRBD2
j_call: TRBJ2-7
cdr3_nt: TGTGCCAGCAGCCCTCTAGCGGGAGGGAGCTACGAGCAGTACTTC
cdr3_aa: CASSPLAGGSYEQYF

clone_size: .
cdr3_length: 15
v_call: TRBV6-1
d_call: .
j_call: TRBJ2-1
cdr3_nt: TGTGCCAGCAGTGAAGGTTACCGCTCCTACAATGAGCAGTTCTTC
cdr3_aa: CASSEGYRSYNEQFF

clone_size: few
cdr3_length: 11
v_call: TRBV6-1
d_call: .
j_call: TRBJ1-2
cdr3_nt: TGTGCCACCAGGGGCATTTATGGCTACACCTTC
cdr3_aa: CATRGIYGYTF

clone_size: .
cdr3_length: 13
v_call: TRBV29-1
d_call: TRBD1
j_call: TRBJ1-2
cdr3_nt: TGCAGCGCCCCGACAGGGGGCTTTTATGGCTACACCTTC
cdr3_aa: CSAPTGGFYGYTF

clone_size: many
cdr3_length: 15
v_call: TRBV28
d_call: .
j_call: TRBJ2-3
cdr3_nt: TGTGCCAGCAGTCTTGGTACGGGAGCGACAGATACGCAGTATTTT
cdr3_aa: CASSLGTGATDTQYF

clone_size: .
cdr3_length: 15
v_call: TRBV3-1
d_call: .
j_call: TRBJ2-3
cdr3_nt: TGTGCCAGCAGCCTAGTGCAGGGTCGGACAGATACGCAGTATTTT
cdr3_aa: CASSLVQGRTDTQYF

clone_size: many
cdr3_length: 14
v_call: TRBV30
d_call: .
j_call: TRBJ2-3
cdr3_nt: TGTGCCTGGAGTTGGGGTTCTAGCACAGATACGCAGTATTTT
cdr3_aa: CAWSWGSSTDTQYF

clone_size: many
cdr3_length: 14
v_call: TRBV5-1
d_call: .
j_call: TRBJ1-5
cdr3_nt: TGCGCCAGCAGTCCGGGTACAAGCAATCAGCCCCAGCATTTT
cdr3_aa: CASSPGTSNQPQHF

clone_size: .
cdr3_length: 16
v_call: TRBV20-1
d_call: TRBD1
j_call: TRBJ1-5
cdr3_nt: TGCAGTGCTAGAGATTGGGACAGCTTGAGCAATCAGCCCCAGCATTTT
cdr3_aa: CSARDWDSLSNQPQHF

clone_size: many
cdr3_length: 15
v_call: TRBV20-1
d_call: TRBD1
j_call: TRBJ2-1
cdr3_nt: TGCAGTGCTAGATCCCCGGGACAGTACATGGATGAGCAGTTCTTC
cdr3_aa: CSARSPGQYMDEQFF